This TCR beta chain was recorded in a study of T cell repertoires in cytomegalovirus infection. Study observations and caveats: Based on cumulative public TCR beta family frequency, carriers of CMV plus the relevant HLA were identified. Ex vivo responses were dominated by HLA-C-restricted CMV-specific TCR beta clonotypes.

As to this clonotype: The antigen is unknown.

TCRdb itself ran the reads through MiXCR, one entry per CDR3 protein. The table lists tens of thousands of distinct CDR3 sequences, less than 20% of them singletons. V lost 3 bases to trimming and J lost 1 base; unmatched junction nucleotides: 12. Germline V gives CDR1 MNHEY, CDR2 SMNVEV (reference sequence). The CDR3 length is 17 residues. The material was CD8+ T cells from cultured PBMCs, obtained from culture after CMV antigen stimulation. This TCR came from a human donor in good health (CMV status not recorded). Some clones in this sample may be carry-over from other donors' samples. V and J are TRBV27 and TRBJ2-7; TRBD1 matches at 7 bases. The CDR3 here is CASSFGAGDSGSYEQYF. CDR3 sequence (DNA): TGTGCCAGCAGTTTTGGGGCCGGGGACAGCGGATCCTACGAGCAGTACTTC.